This T cell receptor (beta chain) emerged from a study of regulatory T cells in long-lasting Graves disease. Study context: Graves' cases, newly diagnosed, had used antithyroid drugs under 3 months. Study results and caveats: The study found TRBV28, TRBJ1-2 and TRBJ2-5 favored in persistent disease.

As for this clonotype: What it recognizes is unknown.

There are 15 residues in the CDR3. Looked up from germline, CDR1 is KGHSH and CDR2 is LQKENI. V lost 5 bases, J lost 5 bases, and 13 bases lay in between. The authors built TCR beta libraries using iRepertoire HTBI primers and Arm-PCR of CDR3 regions. MiXCR, run by TCRdb on the multiplex PCR reads, gives a single entry per CDR3 protein. The data contain some 500,000 distinct CDR3 sequences, 13% of them singletons. Time point defined: newly diagnosed GD, antithyroid drugs for less than 3 months. The TCR library was made from RNA that had been extracted from PBMCs in TRIzol. These data also featured in a second study, about T cells in Graves' hyperthyroidism and ophthalmopathy. From that report: Researchers ran a first-round RT-PCR on the TCR CDR3 using the HTBI primer set. Within blood appeared most thyroid clonotypes that had expanded above 0.001.

The chain combines TRBV18 with TRBJ1-6; TRBD1 might be the D (6 bases). The receptor was derived from a man in his thirties or forties with Graves disease. Material: peripheral blood mononuclear cells (PBMCs), obtained at new diagnosis, from a patient treated with antithyroid drugs. The CDR3 sequence: CASSWGADDNSPLHF. As DNA, the CDR3 is TGTGCCAGCTCATGGGGGGCGGATGATAATTCACCCCTCCACTTT.